This T cell receptor (beta chain) was recorded in a study of Graves' ophthalmopathy and Graves' hyperthyroidism. Overall study: Peripheral blood was gathered at first diagnosis, ahead of any treatment whatsoever. Points from the study as a whole: Ophthalmopathy versus stable hyperthyroidism: 13-signature model gave around 90% sensitivity, 70% to 83% specificity.

Ophthalmopathy absent within 18 months of follow-up marked hyperthyroidism as stable. The authors diagnosed from clinical symptoms, serum thyroxine, TRAb, thyroid ultrasound and orbital computed tomography. Investigators amplified TCR beta CDR3 regions from RNA transcripts. Second-round multiplex PCR came after a first-round RT-PCR that employed HTBI primers. TCRdb reprocessed the multiplex PCR reads with MiXCR, giving one entry per CDR3 protein. The repertoire holds about 15,000 distinct CDR3 sequences, with roughly 50% as singletons. The CDR3 is 15 residues long. V lost 3 bases to trimming and J lost 4 bases; unmatched junction nucleotides: 6. Germline CDR1 and CDR2: SGHRS and YFSETQ. This clonotype was detected many times. What it recognizes is unknown.

This TCR was sampled from a woman between 40 and 50 years old with stable Graves' hyperthyroidism. The rearrangement uses TRBV5-1 and TRBJ2-1; 8 bases fit TRBD2. Sequencing was performed on peripheral blood. The CDR3 region has the DNA TGCGCCAGCAGCTCTGGACTAGCTACTTACAATGAGCAGTTCTTC. Its translation: CASSSGLATYNEQFF.